The clone carrying this TCR beta chain was seen at least ten times. V lost 5 bases, J lost 7 bases, and 21 bases lay in between. CDR3 length equals 16 residues. Amplification of TCR beta CDR3 regions was performed using RNA transcripts as template. First-round RT-PCR with HTBI primers amplified the TCR CDR3 region. From the multiplex PCR reads, TCRdb called clonotypes with MiXCR, one entry per CDR3 protein. Of around 350,000 distinct CDR3 sequences in the sample, about a sixth were seen once. The source of the sample is a study of T cells in Graves' hyperthyroidism and ophthalmopathy. The sample was blood. J is TRBJ2-4 and V is TRBV12-3 or TRBV12-4; D unclear. This sequence originates from a woman aged 25 to 45 with Graves' hyperthyroidism that later progressed to Graves' ophthalmopathy. The CDR3 DNA sequence: TGTGCCAGCAGTAAACGGACCTTCCCCGGTGAGAACATTCAGTACTTC. Translation: CASSKRTFPGENIQYF.